This T cell receptor (beta chain) was retrieved from a study of vaccination and CD4 T cells after COVID-19. As for the study in general: The interval from dose two to post-vaccine sampling had a median of roughly 70 days, and it ranged from 14 to 241.

This CDR3 contains 14 residues. V was pared by 4 bases and J by 7 bases, with 11 bases between. From germline, CDR1 is SNHLY and CDR2 FYNNEI. An Oncomine TCR Beta short-read assay was used to sequence the DNA from cultured CD4+ T cells. TCRdb re-analysed the PCR reads in MiXCR, keeping a single row per CDR3 protein. This sample has approximately 12,000 distinct CDR3 sequences; less than 40% occur once, and the top ten carry 23%. Treatment defined: roughly nine-day PBMC culture with coronavirus spike peptide pools or control peptides (ViraFEST assay). This clonotype was observed a handful of times. Its specificity is not known.

The sample consisted of cultured CD4+ T cells from blood. The source is a human donor with COVID-19. V is TRBV2 and J is TRBJ1-6; tentative D call: TRBD1 (5 bases). The CDR3 is CASSGRGGNSPLHF. The CDR3 DNA is TGTGCCAGCAGTGGCCGGGGGGGGAATTCACCCCTCCACTTT.